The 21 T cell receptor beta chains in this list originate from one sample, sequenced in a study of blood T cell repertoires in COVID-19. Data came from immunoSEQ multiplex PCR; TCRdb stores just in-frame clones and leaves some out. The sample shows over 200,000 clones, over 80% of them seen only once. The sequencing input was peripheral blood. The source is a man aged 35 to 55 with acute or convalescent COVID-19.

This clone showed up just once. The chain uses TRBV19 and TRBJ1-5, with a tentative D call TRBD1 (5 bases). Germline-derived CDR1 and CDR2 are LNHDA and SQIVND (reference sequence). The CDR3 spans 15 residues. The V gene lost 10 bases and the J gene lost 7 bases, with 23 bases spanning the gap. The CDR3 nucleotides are TGTGCCACAATCCAGGGAAGGGGTAACGGGCAGCCCCAGCATTTT. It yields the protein CATIQGRGNGQPQHF. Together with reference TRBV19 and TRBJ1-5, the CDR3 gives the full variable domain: DGGITQSPKYLFRKEGQNVTLSCEQNLNHDAMYWYRQDPGQGLRLIYYSQIVNDFQKGDIAEGYSVSREKKESFPLTVTSAQKNPTAFYLCATIQGRGNGQPQHFGDGTRLSIL.

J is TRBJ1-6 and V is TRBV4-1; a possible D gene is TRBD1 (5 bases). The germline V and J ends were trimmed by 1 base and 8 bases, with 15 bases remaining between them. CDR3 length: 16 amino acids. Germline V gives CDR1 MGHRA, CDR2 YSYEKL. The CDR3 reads CASSQALGHSDSPLHF. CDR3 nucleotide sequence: TGCGCCAGCAGCCAAGCCCTCGGACACTCGGATTCACCCCTCCACTTT.

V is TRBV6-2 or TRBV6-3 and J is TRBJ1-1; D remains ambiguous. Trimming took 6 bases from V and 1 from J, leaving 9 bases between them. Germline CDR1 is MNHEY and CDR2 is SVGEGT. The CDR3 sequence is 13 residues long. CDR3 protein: CASSGSGNTEAFF. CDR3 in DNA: TGTGCCAGCAGCGGAAGCGGGAACACTGAAGCTTTCTTT.

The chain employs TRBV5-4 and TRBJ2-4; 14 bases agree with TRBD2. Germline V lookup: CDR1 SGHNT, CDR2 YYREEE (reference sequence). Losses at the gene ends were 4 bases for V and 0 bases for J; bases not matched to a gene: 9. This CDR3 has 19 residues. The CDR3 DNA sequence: TGTGCCAGCAGCCCCGATGGGACTAGCGGGAGTGTAGCCAAAAACATTCAGTACTTC. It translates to CASSPDGTSGSVAKNIQYF.

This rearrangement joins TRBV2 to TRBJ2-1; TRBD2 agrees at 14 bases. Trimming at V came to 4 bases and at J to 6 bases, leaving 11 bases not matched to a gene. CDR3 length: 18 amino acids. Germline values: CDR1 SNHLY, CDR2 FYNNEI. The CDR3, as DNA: TGTGCCAGCAGTGGGGTTCGGACTAGCGGGAGGCCGACCAATGAGCAGTTCTTC. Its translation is CASSGVRTSGRPTNEQFF.

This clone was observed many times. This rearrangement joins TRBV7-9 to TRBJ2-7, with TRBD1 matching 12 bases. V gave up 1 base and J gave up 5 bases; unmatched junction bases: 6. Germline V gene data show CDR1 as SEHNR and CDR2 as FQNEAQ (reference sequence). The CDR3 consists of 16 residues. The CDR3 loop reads CASSLVGDRGQNEQYF. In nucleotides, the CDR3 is TGTGCCAGCAGCTTAGTAGGGGACAGGGGGCAAAACGAGCAGTACTTC.

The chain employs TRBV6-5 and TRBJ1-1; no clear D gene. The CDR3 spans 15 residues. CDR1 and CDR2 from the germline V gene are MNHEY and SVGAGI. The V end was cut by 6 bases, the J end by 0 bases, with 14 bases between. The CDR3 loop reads CASSGFRVVNTEAFF. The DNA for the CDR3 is TGTGCCAGCAGCGGGTTTCGGGTCGTGAACACTGAAGCTTTCTTT.

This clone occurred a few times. CDR3 protein: CATSRDMSSPLHF. CDR3 in DNA: TGTGCCACCAGCAGAGATATGAGTTCACCCCTCCACTTT. This chain joins TRBV15 and TRBJ1-6; D gene ambiguous. V lost 0 bases and J 9 bases, leaving 6 bases between the germline ends. Germline V CDR1 and CDR2: LNHNV, YYDKDF (reference sequence). The CDR3 covers 13 residues.

The CDR3 coding sequence is TGTGCCATCAGTGAGTCGTATAGCTCCTACAATGAGCAGTTCTTC. Protein: CAISESYSSYNEQFF. The chain recombines TRBV10-3 with TRBJ2-1; D remains ambiguous. The germline CDR1 and CDR2 sequences are ENHRY and SYGVKD. This CDR3 has 15 amino acids. Trimming shortened V by 0 bases and J by 0 bases, and 6 bases separated the two germline ends.

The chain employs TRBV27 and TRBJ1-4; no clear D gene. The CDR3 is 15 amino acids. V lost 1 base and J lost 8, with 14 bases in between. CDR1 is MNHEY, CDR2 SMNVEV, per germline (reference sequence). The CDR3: CASSLFPATGEKLFF. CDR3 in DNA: TGTGCCAGCAGTTTATTTCCAGCCACCGGGGAAAAACTGTTTTTT.

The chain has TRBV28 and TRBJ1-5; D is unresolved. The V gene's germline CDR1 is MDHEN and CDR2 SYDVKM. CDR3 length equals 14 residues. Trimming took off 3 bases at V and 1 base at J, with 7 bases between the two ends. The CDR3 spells CASSFLLSNQPQHF. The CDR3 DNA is TGTGCCAGCAGTTTCCTATTGAGCAATCAGCCCCAGCATTTT.

CDR3 bases: TGCAGCGTTGAAGCGGGGGTCGGGAGTGGCTACACCTTC. Its protein product is CSVEAGVGSGYTF. The chain combines TRBV29-1 with TRBJ1-2, with D tentatively TRBD1 (5 bases). From germline, CDR1 is SQVTM and CDR2 ANQGSEA. Trimming took off 1 base at V and 7 bases at J, with 13 bases between the two ends. This CDR3 has 13 amino acids.

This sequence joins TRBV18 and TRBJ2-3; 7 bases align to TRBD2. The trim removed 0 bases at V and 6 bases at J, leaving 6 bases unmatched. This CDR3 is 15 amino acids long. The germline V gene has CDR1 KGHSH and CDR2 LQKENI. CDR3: CASSPPIAGVDTQYF. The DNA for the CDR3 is TGTGCCAGCTCACCACCGATCGCGGGAGTCGATACGCAGTATTTT. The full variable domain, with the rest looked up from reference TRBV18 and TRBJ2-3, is NAGVMQNPRHLVRRRGQEARLRCSPMKGHSHVYWYRQLPEEGLKFMVYLQKENIIDESGMPKERFSAEFPKEGPSILRIQQVVRGDSAAYFCASSPPIAGVDTQYFGPGTRLTVL.

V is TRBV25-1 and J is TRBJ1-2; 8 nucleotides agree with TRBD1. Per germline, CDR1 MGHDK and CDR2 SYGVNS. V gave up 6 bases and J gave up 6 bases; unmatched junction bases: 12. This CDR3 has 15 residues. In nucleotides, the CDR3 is TGTGCCAGCAGCCCCGCTACGACAGGGGTAGATGGCTACACCTTC. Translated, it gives CASSPATTGVDGYTF.

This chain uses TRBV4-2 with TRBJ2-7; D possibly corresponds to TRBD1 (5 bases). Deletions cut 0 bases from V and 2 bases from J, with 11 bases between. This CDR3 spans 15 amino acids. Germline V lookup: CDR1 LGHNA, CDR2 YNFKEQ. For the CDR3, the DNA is TGTGCCAGCAGCCAAGAGGGCGGACAAACCTACGAGCAGTACTTC. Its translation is CASSQEGGQTYEQYF.

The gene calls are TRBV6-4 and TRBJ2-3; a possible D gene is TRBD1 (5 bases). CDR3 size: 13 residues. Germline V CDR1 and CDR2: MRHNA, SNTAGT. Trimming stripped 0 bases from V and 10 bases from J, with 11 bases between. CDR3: CASSDSNLGAQYF. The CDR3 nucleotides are TGTGCCAGCAGTGACTCGAATCTAGGGGCGCAGTATTTT.

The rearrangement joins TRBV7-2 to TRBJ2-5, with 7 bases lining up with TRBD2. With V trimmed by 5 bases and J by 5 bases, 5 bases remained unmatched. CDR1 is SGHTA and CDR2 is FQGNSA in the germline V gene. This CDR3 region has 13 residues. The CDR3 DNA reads TGTGCCAGCAGCCAGACTAGCATCGAGACCCAGTACTTC. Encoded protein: CASSQTSIETQYF.

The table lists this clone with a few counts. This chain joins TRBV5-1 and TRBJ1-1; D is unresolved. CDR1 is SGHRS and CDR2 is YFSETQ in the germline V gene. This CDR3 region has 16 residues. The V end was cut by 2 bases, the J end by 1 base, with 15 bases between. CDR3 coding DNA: TGCGCCAGCAGCTTAAAGGCGGGAGCGGGGAACACTGAAGCTTTCTTT. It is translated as CASSLKAGAGNTEAFF.

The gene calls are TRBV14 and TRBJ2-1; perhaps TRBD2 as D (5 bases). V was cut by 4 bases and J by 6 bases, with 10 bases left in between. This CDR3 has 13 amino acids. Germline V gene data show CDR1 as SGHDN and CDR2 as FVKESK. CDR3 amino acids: CASSLLGGNEQFF. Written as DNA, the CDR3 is TGTGCCAGCAGCCTACTCGGAGGCAATGAGCAGTTCTTC.

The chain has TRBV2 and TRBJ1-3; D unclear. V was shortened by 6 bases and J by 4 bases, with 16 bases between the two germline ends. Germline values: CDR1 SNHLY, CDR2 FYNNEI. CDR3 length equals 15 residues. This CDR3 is CASRSGQDPGNTIYF. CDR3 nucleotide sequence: TGTGCCAGCAGGAGCGGGCAGGACCCAGGAAACACCATATATTTT.

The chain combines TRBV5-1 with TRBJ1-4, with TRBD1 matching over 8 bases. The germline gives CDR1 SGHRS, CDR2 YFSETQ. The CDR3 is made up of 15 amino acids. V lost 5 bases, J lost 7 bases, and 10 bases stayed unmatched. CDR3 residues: CASSADGTGAEKLFF. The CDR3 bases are TGCGCCAGCAGTGCCGACGGGACAGGAGCTGAAAAACTGTTTTTT.